The 31 T cell receptor beta chains below all came from one sample that was sequenced in a study of patients and donors after allogeneic stem cell transplantation (dated by TCRdb to about 2020). The library came from RT-PCR. For sequencing, a NextSeq 550 was employed. Using fastp at Q25 and MiXCR, TCRdb reprocessed the public reads and kept productive beta chains. For every CDR3 protein sequence, its rows merge into one entry that carries the most common genes and DNA. In all, the sample holds some 960,000 distinct CDR3 sequences, and roughly 17% of those were seen once. 5.5% to 6.5% of the sample is held by the ten biggest clonotypes. The sequenced sample consisted of blood, either unsorted or a sorted T cell fraction (not recorded which). These receptors were collected from a human donor who was either an allogeneic HSCT recipient or a stem cell or donor lymphocyte infusion donor (not recorded which). It is not recorded whose cells these are; they may come from a transplant donor.

The rearrangement links TRBV12-3 or TRBV12-4 to TRBJ1-1; D is undetermined. This CDR3 has 13 residues. V lost 6 bases and J lost 4, with 12 bases in between. The CDR3 here is CASSPVFSTEAFF. The CDR3 DNA follows: TGTGCCAGCAGCCCCGTTTTTAGCACTGAAGCTTTCTTT.

V gene TRBV4-1 combines with J gene TRBJ1-2; D is unresolved. The ends were cut back, 0 bases at V and 8 bases at J, with 16 bases in the middle. CDR3 length equals 15 residues. The germline V gene encodes CDR1 MGHRA and CDR2 YSYEKL. CDR3 region: CASSQDHLSIVGYTF. The CDR3 DNA reads as TGCGCCAGCAGCCAAGATCACCTGTCTATTGTCGGCTACACCTTC.

This clonotype came up a few times. The V gene is TRBV27, the J gene TRBJ1-2, with D possibly TRBD1 on 6 matching bases. Trimming stripped 5 bases from V and 4 bases from J, with 20 bases between. Looked up from germline, CDR1 is MNHEY and CDR2 is SMNVEV (reference sequence). This CDR3 contains 16 residues. The CDR3 sequence: CASSLTQQGGSYGYTF. Here the CDR3 DNA reads TGTGCCAGCAGTCTCACTCAACAGGGAGGGAGCTATGGCTACACCTTC.

A few counts support this clonotype. V and J are TRBV7-9 and TRBJ2-7, with D unresolved. With 2 bases removed from V and 5 bases from J, the gap between germline ends came to 10 bases. CDR1 is SEHNR, CDR2 FQNEAQ, per germline (reference sequence). The CDR3 length is 13 residues. The CDR3 nucleotides read TGTGCCAGCAGCTTAAGGGTTAGTGACGAGCAGTACTTC. The encoded protein is CASSLRVSDEQYF.

The rearrangement uses TRBV5-6 and TRBJ2-2; D uncertain. The ends were cut back, 2 bases at V and 4 bases at J, with 12 bases in the middle. Germline V gives CDR1 SGHDT, CDR2 YYEEEE. The CDR3 runs to 15 residues. The CDR3 here is CASSFSGSGTGELFF. CDR3 coding DNA: TGTGCCAGCAGCTTTTCAGGTTCAGGCACCGGGGAGCTGTTTTTT.

This clonotype was seen more than once but under ten times. The J gene is TRBJ1-5, the V gene TRBV2; perhaps TRBD1 as D (5 bases). V was shortened by 10 bases and J by 4 bases, with 11 bases between the two germline ends. The CDR3 has 12 amino acids. Germline values: CDR1 SNHLY, CDR2 FYNNEI. The CDR3 region is CATSGINQPQHF. In DNA form, the CDR3 reads TGTGCCACCTCAGGGATTAATCAGCCCCAGCATTTT.

This clonotype was seen a single time. The V gene is TRBV2, the J gene TRBJ2-7; 12 bases line up with TRBD2. Germline V lookup: CDR1 SNHLY, CDR2 FYNNEI. The CDR3 loop spans 16 amino acids. The J segment lost 2 bases and the V segment lost 2 bases, leaving 4 bases of the junction unmatched. The CDR3 loop reads CASSERASGRAYEQYF. The CDR3 DNA reads as TGTGCCAGCAGTGAACGGGCTAGCGGGAGGGCCTACGAGCAGTACTTC.

In this sample, this clonotype turned up a few times. This chain uses TRBV18 with TRBJ1-1, with TRBD1 as a possible D gene (6 bases). Germline V gives CDR1 KGHSH, CDR2 LQKENI. The ends were cut back, 2 bases at V and 9 bases at J, with 13 bases in the middle. The CDR3 spans 13 residues. The CDR3 DNA follows: TGTGCCAGCTCACCAAAACAGGGAATTCAAGCTTTCTTT. Translation gives CASSPKQGIQAFF.

The CDR3 sequence: CASRRGDSPYGYTF. For the CDR3, the DNA is TGTGCCAGCAGGAGAGGGGACAGCCCCTATGGCTACACCTTC. This rearrangement joins TRBV6-1 to TRBJ1-2; TRBD1 agrees at 7 bases. V shed 6 bases and J 4 bases; nucleotides not matched to a gene: 8. The CDR3 consists of 14 residues. Looked up from germline, CDR1 is MNHNS and CDR2 is SASEGT.

The chain links TRBV20-1 to TRBJ2-7, with 8 bases aligning to TRBD1. The V segment lost 4 bases and the J segment 0 bases; nucleotides outside the gene matches: 5. Germline V gives CDR1 DFQATT, CDR2 SNEGSKA (reference sequence). The CDR3 covers 14 residues. The CDR3 bases are TGCAGTGCTATAAGACAGGGGAGCTCCTACGAGCAGTACTTC. Translation: CSAIRQGSSYEQYF.

The gene calls are TRBV6-5 and TRBJ2-3, with 7 bases fitting TRBD2. Germline lookup yields CDR1 MNHEY and CDR2 SVGAGI. V shed 2 bases and J 0 bases; nucleotides not matched to a gene: 5. The CDR3 covers 16 residues. The DNA for the CDR3 is TGTGCCAGCAGTTACACCCCTAGCGGAAGCACAGATACGCAGTATTTT. Encoded protein: CASSYTPSGSTDTQYF.

The rearrangement uses TRBV20-1 and TRBJ2-1; possible D gene TRBD2, 7 bases. The CDR3 has 16 amino acids. V shed 0 bases and J shed 3 bases, with 15 bases lying between them. Germline CDR1 DFQATT, CDR2 SNEGSKA (reference sequence). The CDR3 region has the DNA TGCAGTGCTAGAGAACGGGAAGGGGGGGTCTACAATGAGCAGTTCTTC. The encoded protein is CSAREREGGVYNEQFF.

The CDR3 bases are TGTGCCACCAGTGACCTCGAGGTTCCCCAAGAGACCCAGTACTTC. Amino acid sequence: CATSDLEVPQETQYF. The chain recombines TRBV24-1 with TRBJ2-5; D is ambiguous. V dropped 4 bases and J dropped 1 base, with 12 bases sitting between them. Germline V gene data show CDR1 as KGHDR and CDR2 as SFDVKD. This CDR3 spans 15 amino acids.

V is TRBV12-3 or TRBV12-4 and J is TRBJ1-1; unclear D gene. The CDR3 runs 16 residues. V lost 5 bases to trimming and J lost 2 bases, with 18 bases between them. In nucleotides, the CDR3 is TGTGCCAGCAGTGCCCCCATGACGGGGTCAAACACTGAAGCTTTCTTT. Protein: CASSAPMTGSNTEAFF.

The rearrangement joins TRBV25-1 to TRBJ2-2, with 8 positions matching TRBD1. The CDR3 runs to 16 residues. The V and J ends lost 5 bases and 6 bases, in that order; junction bases with no gene match: 11. Germline V gives CDR1 MGHDK, CDR2 SYGVNS. The CDR3 DNA sequence: TGTGCCAGCAGTACCCAGACAGGGGTGAAAGCCGGGGAGCTGTTTTTT. It translates to CASSTQTGVKAGELFF. Together with reference TRBV25-1 and TRBJ2-2, the CDR3 gives the full variable domain: EADIYQTPRYLVIGTGKKITLECSQTMGHDKMYWYQQDPGMELHLIHYSYGVNSTEKGDLSSESTVSRIRTEHFPLTLESARPSHTSQYLCASSTQTGVKAGELFFGEGSRLTVL.

This chain uses TRBV3-1 with TRBJ2-2, with 11 bases lining up with TRBD2. Germline V gene data show CDR1 as LGHDT and CDR2 as YNNKEL (reference sequence). CDR3 length equals 15 residues. Unmatched junction bases numbered 2, after V lost 1 base and J lost 7 bases. The CDR3 DNA sequence: TGTGCCAGCAGCCAAGGTCTAGCGGGAGGCGGGGAGCTGTTTTTT. This codes for CASSQGLAGGGELFF.

The chain uses TRBV3-1 and TRBJ2-2; TRBD2 matches at 7 bases. The J segment lost 6 bases and the V segment lost 6 bases, leaving 4 bases of the junction unmatched. The CDR3 has 13 amino acids. The germline V gene has CDR1 LGHDT and CDR2 YNNKEL (reference sequence). Here the CDR3 DNA reads TGTGCCAGCAGGGGGGGGGATCCCGGGGAGCTGTTTTTT. This translates into CASRGGDPGELFF.

The chain carries TRBV7-2 and TRBJ2-7; TRBD1 agrees at 9 bases. The CDR3 is 15 amino acids. The V segment lost 5 bases and the J segment 4 bases; nucleotides outside the gene matches: 9. Per the germline V gene, CDR1 is SGHTA and CDR2 is FQGNSA. The CDR3 reads CASSPGQGFAYEQYF. The CDR3 DNA reads as TGTGCCAGCAGCCCTGGACAGGGGTTTGCGTACGAGCAGTACTTC.

V usage is TRBV6-2 or TRBV6-3 and J usage is TRBJ2-7; D gene ambiguous. Trimming stripped 2 bases from V and 4 bases from J, with 15 bases between. The length of the CDR3 is 15 residues. Germline V CDR1 and CDR2: MNHEY, SVGEGT. The CDR3 sequence: CASSYLRGPFYEQYF. As DNA, the CDR3 is TGTGCCAGCAGTTACCTCCGCGGCCCCTTTTACGAGCAGTACTTC.

This clonotype was seen only a few times. The CDR3 nucleotides are TGTGCCAGCAGTTTCGCGTCAGGGGATGGTCAGCCCCAGCATTTT. Its translation: CASSFASGDGQPQHF. V is TRBV12-3 or TRBV12-4 and J is TRBJ1-5; maybe TRBD1 (6 bases). The CDR3 is made up of 15 amino acids. V lost 3 bases, J lost 6 bases, and 15 bases lay in between.

In this sample, this clonotype turned up a few times. The rearrangement links TRBV7-2 to TRBJ1-5; no reliable D call. The germline CDR1 and CDR2 sequences are SGHTA and FQGNSA. The CDR3 runs 17 residues. The V end was cut by 5 bases, the J end by 0 bases, with 17 bases between. CDR3 sequence: CASSHLKGRTSNQPQHF. In DNA, the CDR3 is TGTGCCAGCAGCCACCTTAAAGGAAGAACTAGCAATCAGCCCCAGCATTTT. The variable domain in full, completed from reference TRBV7-2 and TRBJ1-5, reads GAGVSQSPSNKVTEKGKDVELRCDPISGHTALYWYRQSLGQGLEFLIYFQGNSAPDKSGLPSDRFSAERTGGSVSTLTIQRTQQEDSAVYLCASSHLKGRTSNQPQHFGDGTRLSIL.

The chain combines TRBV7-6 with TRBJ2-3; D is undetermined. Trimming cost V 6 bases and J 3 bases, with 10 bases left between them. The CDR3 loop spans 13 amino acids. Germline loops: CDR1 SGHVS, CDR2 FNYEAQ. CDR3 sequence (DNA): TGTGCCAGCAGGCCCCTGGGGACAGATACGCAGTATTTT. Residues: CASRPLGTDTQYF.

This rearrangement joins TRBV27 to TRBJ2-7; 11 positions match TRBD2. CDR1 and CDR2 from the germline V gene are MNHEY and SMNVEV (reference sequence). The V segment lost 5 bases and the J segment 3 bases; nucleotides outside the gene matches: 6. CDR3 length: 15 amino acids. Here the CDR3 reads CASSVVAGGRYEQYF. The CDR3 DNA follows: TGTGCCAGCAGTGTCGTAGCGGGAGGGCGCTACGAGCAGTACTTC.

The CDR3 bases are TGCGCCAGCAGCCAAGACCTCCGCGTTGGAAACACCATATATTTT. Translated: CASSQDLRVGNTIYF. The chain joins TRBV4-3 to TRBJ1-3; D is unclear. Germline V gives CDR1 LGHNA, CDR2 YSLEER. The V end lost 0 bases, the J end lost 3 bases, and 9 bases lay between the germline ends. The CDR3 runs to 15 residues.

The chain employs TRBV5-1 and TRBJ1-2; D gene unclear. The germline V gene encodes CDR1 SGHRS and CDR2 YFSETQ. V shed 2 bases and J shed 4 bases, with 12 bases lying between them. CDR3 length: 14 amino acids. The CDR3 coding sequence is TGCGCCAGCAGCTTATCTTACAGCTTCTATGGCTACACCTTC. Its translation is CASSLSYSFYGYTF.

This chain joins TRBV5-6 and TRBJ2-7; D could derive from TRBD1 or TRBD2 (5 bases each). Per germline, CDR1 SGHDT and CDR2 YYEEEE. With 1 base removed from V and 0 bases from J, the gap between germline ends came to 11 bases. The CDR3 contains 15 residues. This CDR3 reads CASSLWGTYSYEQYF. CDR3 in DNA: TGTGCCAGCAGCTTGTGGGGGACCTACTCCTACGAGCAGTACTTC.

The chain carries TRBV5-1 and TRBJ2-1; D may be TRBD1 (7 bases). The CDR3 spans 16 residues. Trimming stripped 4 bases from V and 6 bases from J, with 20 bases between. Germline V lookup: CDR1 SGHRS, CDR2 YFSETQ. In DNA form, the CDR3 reads TGCGCCAGCAGCACTGGCGGGACAGAGGGGCTCAATGAGCAGTTCTTC. Amino acids: CASSTGGTEGLNEQFF.

This clonotype was counted at least ten times. This sequence joins TRBV15 and TRBJ2-3, with D perhaps TRBD2 (6 bases). The ends were cut back, 0 bases at V and 0 bases at J, with 7 bases in the middle. Germline assignment: CDR1 LNHNV and CDR2 YYDKDF (reference sequence). The CDR3 runs 15 residues. The CDR3 loop is CATSRDGGSTDTQYF. CDR3 coding DNA: TGTGCCACCAGCAGAGATGGGGGGAGCACAGATACGCAGTATTTT. The full variable domain, its missing parts supplied by reference TRBV15 and TRBJ2-3, is DAMVIQNPRYQVTQFGKPVTLSCSQTLNHNVMYWYQQKSSQAPKLLFHYYDKDFNNEADTPDNFQSRRPNTSFCFLDIRSPGLGDTAMYLCATSRDGGSTDTQYFGPGTRLTVL.

The V gene is TRBV9, the J gene TRBJ1-3, with 9 bases fitting TRBD1. Germline V CDR1 and CDR2: SGDLS, YYNGEE. CDR3 length: 15 residues. The V gene end was trimmed by 3 bases and the J gene end by 3 bases; junction bases not matched to a gene: 4. CDR3 sequence reads: CASSATGGSGNTIYF. CDR3 DNA sequence: TGTGCCAGCAGCGCGACAGGGGGAAGTGGAAACACCATATATTTT. Full variable domain (missing parts from reference TRBV9 and TRBJ1-3): DSGVTQTPKHLITATGQRVTLRCSPRSGDLSVYWYQQSLDQGLQFLIQYYNGEERAKGNILERFSAQQFPDLHSELNLSSLELGDSALYFCASSATGGSGNTIYFGEGSWLTVV.

This CDR3 is CASSSATGGRTKNIQYF. CDR3 DNA sequence: TGTGCCAGCAGTTCCGCGACCGGGGGACGGACCAAAAACATTCAGTACTTC. The chain couples TRBV6-5 to TRBJ2-4; possible D gene TRBD2, 6 bases. V dropped 4 bases and J dropped 2 bases, with 18 bases sitting between them. The germline V gene has CDR1 MNHEY and CDR2 SVGAGI. The length of the CDR3 is 17 residues.

The rearrangement links TRBV5-1 to TRBJ2-3; 9 bases line up with TRBD2. Per the germline V gene, CDR1 is SGHRS and CDR2 is YFSETQ. The trim removed 5 bases at V and 5 bases at J, leaving 18 bases unmatched. The CDR3 totals 18 residues. The CDR3 sequence is CASRPSTFSGRGRDTQYF. The CDR3 coding sequence is TGCGCCAGCAGACCCAGCACCTTTAGCGGGAGAGGTAGAGATACGCAGTATTTT.